These T cell receptor beta chains were read from a single sample in a study of T-cell reconstitution after alpha-beta-depleted transplantation in children. TCRdb fed the PCR reads into MiXCR, producing one record per CDR3 protein. The sample lists more than 550,000 distinct CDR3 sequences, roughly 10% occurring once. This specimen consisted of PBMCs from the stem cell graft donor, obtained from the stem cell graft. The receptors here all came from a human donor who donated a stem cell graft to a child with acute myeloid leukemia. Each CDR3 is given with its conserved first and last residue. A D gene is named only where the DNA matches it firmly. Not all rows give a size; the values are once, few, many and, for expanded clones, a class.

abundance: .
v_gene: TRBV29-1
j_gene: TRBJ1-2
d_gene: .
CDR3nt: TGCAGCTTACGGACCGACCTCGACTACACCTTC
CDR3aa: CSLRTDLDYTF

abundance: many
v_gene: TRBV28
j_gene: TRBJ2-1
d_gene: TRBD1
CDR3nt: TGTGCCAGCAGTTTTCGGACAGGGGCAGGGAATGAGCAGTTCTTC
CDR3aa: CASSFRTGAGNEQFF

abundance: few
v_gene: TRBV7-2
j_gene: TRBJ2-2
d_gene: .
CDR3nt: TGTGCCAGCAGCCTCCGGACTCCCGTCGGCACCGGGGAGCTGTTTTTT
CDR3aa: CASSLRTPVGTGELFF

abundance: many
v_gene: TRBV14
j_gene: TRBJ2-1
d_gene: .
CDR3nt: TGTGCCAGCAGCCAAGATAGAGGTTACAATGAGCAGTTCTTC
CDR3aa: CASSQDRGYNEQFF

abundance: few
v_gene: TRBV24-1
j_gene: TRBJ2-5
d_gene: .
CDR3nt: TGTGCCACCAGTGGCCCGTCCGGTCGAGAGACCCAGTACTTC
CDR3aa: CATSGPSGRETQYF

abundance: many
v_gene: TRBV6-2/TRBV6-3
j_gene: TRBJ2-1
d_gene: TRBD2
CDR3nt: TGTGCCAGCAGTTACAGCGGGAGGTCCAATGAGCAGTTCTTC
CDR3aa: CASSYSGRSNEQFF

abundance: few
v_gene: TRBV20-1
j_gene: TRBJ2-1
d_gene: .
CDR3nt: TGCAGTGCTAGACAGGCCAGGGGAGGGGGCTACAATGAGCAGTTCTTC
CDR3aa: CSARQARGGGYNEQFF

abundance: few
v_gene: TRBV12-3/TRBV12-4
j_gene: TRBJ1-2
d_gene: TRBD1
CDR3nt: TGTGCCAGCACCGGCACGGGCAGGGGGCTAGCTGGCTACACCTTC
CDR3aa: CASTGTGRGLAGYTF

abundance: .
v_gene: TRBV7-3
j_gene: TRBJ2-1
d_gene: TRBD2
CDR3nt: TGTGCCAGCAGCTGGGGACTAGCGGGAGTCTTGGGCGAGCAGTTCTTC
CDR3aa: CASSWGLAGVLGEQFF

abundance: few
v_gene: TRBV29-1
j_gene: TRBJ2-1
d_gene: TRBD1
CDR3nt: TGCAGCGTTGAAATGGGGGACAGGGACGATGAGCAGTTCTTC
CDR3aa: CSVEMGDRDDEQFF

abundance: .
v_gene: TRBV20-1
j_gene: TRBJ2-2
d_gene: .
CDR3nt: TGCAGTGCTAGACGTGGGAGCCTTAACACCGGGGAGCTGTTTTTT
CDR3aa: CSARRGSLNTGELFF

abundance: many
v_gene: TRBV6-2/TRBV6-3
j_gene: TRBJ2-1
d_gene: .
CDR3nt: TGTGCCAGCAGCCCCTCGGGGTTATCATACAATGAGCAGTTCTTC
CDR3aa: CASSPSGLSYNEQFF

abundance: .
v_gene: TRBV9
j_gene: TRBJ2-1
d_gene: TRBD2
CDR3nt: TGTGCCAGCAGCGGACTAGCGGAACTATCCTACAATGAGCAGTTCTTC
CDR3aa: CASSGLAELSYNEQFF

abundance: many
v_gene: TRBV4-2
j_gene: TRBJ2-1
d_gene: TRBD2
CDR3nt: TGTGCCAGCAGCCCTGGACTAGCGCTCTACAATGAGCAGTTCTTC
CDR3aa: CASSPGLALYNEQFF

abundance: few
v_gene: TRBV12-3/TRBV12-4
j_gene: TRBJ1-3
d_gene: .
CDR3nt: TGTGCCAGCAGGTCCGTAGGCTCTGGAAACACCATATATTTT
CDR3aa: CASRSVGSGNTIYF

abundance: .
v_gene: TRBV20-1
j_gene: TRBJ2-7
d_gene: TRBD2
CDR3nt: TGCAGTGCTAACCCGGGACTAGCGGGAGGGCCGGGTGAGCAGTACTTC
CDR3aa: CSANPGLAGGPGEQYF

abundance: many
v_gene: TRBV12-3/TRBV12-4
j_gene: TRBJ1-2
d_gene: TRBD1
CDR3nt: TGTGCCAGCAGTCCTCGGGACAGGGGCAGATATGGCTACACCTTC
CDR3aa: CASSPRDRGRYGYTF

abundance: .
v_gene: TRBV9
j_gene: TRBJ2-1
d_gene: TRBD1
CDR3nt: TGTGCCAGCAGCGCCGGGACAGGGCTCTACAATGAGCAGTTCTTC
CDR3aa: CASSAGTGLYNEQFF

abundance: .
v_gene: TRBV4-1
j_gene: TRBJ2-1
d_gene: TRBD2
CDR3nt: TGCGCCAGCAGCCAAGAGAGGAGGGGACTAGCGGGAGAAAAGGGGACCTACAATGAGCAGTTCTTC
CDR3aa: CASSQERRGLAGEKGTYNEQFF

abundance: few
v_gene: TRBV5-1
j_gene: TRBJ2-1
d_gene: .
CDR3nt: TGCGCCAGCAGCTTGGGGACCTTAGCAGCCGAGCAGTTCTTC
CDR3aa: CASSLGTLAAEQFF

abundance: .
v_gene: TRBV6-5
j_gene: TRBJ2-1
d_gene: TRBD2
CDR3nt: TGTGCCAGCAGTTACCTAGGAGCGGGAGGGGGAGAGACCCAGTTCTTC
CDR3aa: CASSYLGAGGGETQFF

abundance: few
v_gene: TRBV29-1
j_gene: TRBJ2-3
d_gene: .
CDR3nt: TGCAGCGGGGGCGAGGTGAATACGCAGTATTTT
CDR3aa: CSGGEVNTQYF

abundance: few
v_gene: TRBV6-1
j_gene: TRBJ2-1
d_gene: TRBD2
CDR3nt: TGTGCCAGCACCCGAGGGGGACTAGCGACTAACAATGAGCAGTTCTTC
CDR3aa: CASTRGGLATNNEQFF

abundance: many
v_gene: TRBV4-1
j_gene: TRBJ2-1
d_gene: .
CDR3nt: TGCGCCAGCGGGGACCGGGACCCGGATGAGCAGTTCTTC
CDR3aa: CASGDRDPDEQFF

abundance: .
v_gene: TRBV2
j_gene: TRBJ2-3
d_gene: TRBD2
CDR3nt: TGTGCCAGCAGTGATCACAAGGCGGGAGTAGGGCTTGGCCCAGATACGCAGTATTTT
CDR3aa: CASSDHKAGVGLGPDTQYF

abundance: few
v_gene: TRBV7-2
j_gene: TRBJ2-1
d_gene: TRBD2
CDR3nt: TGTGCCAGCAGTCTAACCGGGACTACTTTCGGGAATGAGCAGTTCTTC
CDR3aa: CASSLTGTTFGNEQFF

abundance: .
v_gene: TRBV3-1
j_gene: TRBJ2-1
d_gene: TRBD2
CDR3nt: TGTGCCAGCAGCGAAGCTAGCGGGGGGGCCAATGAGCAGTTCTTC
CDR3aa: CASSEASGGANEQFF

abundance: many
v_gene: TRBV11-2
j_gene: TRBJ2-1
d_gene: .
CDR3nt: TGTGCCAGCAAGAGGGGTCGGAGCTCCTACAATGAGCAGTTCTTC
CDR3aa: CASKRGRSSYNEQFF

abundance: many
v_gene: TRBV29-1
j_gene: TRBJ2-3
d_gene: .
CDR3nt: TGCAGCGCCACAAGGGCGGGCACAGATACGCAGTATTTT
CDR3aa: CSATRAGTDTQYF

abundance: .
v_gene: TRBV5-1
j_gene: TRBJ1-1
d_gene: TRBD1
CDR3nt: TGCGCCAGCAGCCTTACAGGGGGCGGTATGAACACTGAAGCTTTCTTT
CDR3aa: CASSLTGGGMNTEAFF

abundance: few
v_gene: TRBV12-3/TRBV12-4
j_gene: TRBJ2-7
d_gene: .
CDR3nt: TGTGCCAGCAGTTTAGCGAGGGTTACCTCCTACGAGCAGTACTTC
CDR3aa: CASSLARVTSYEQYF

abundance: .
v_gene: TRBV11-2
j_gene: TRBJ2-5
d_gene: .
CDR3nt: TGTGCCAGCAGCTTAAGGGACGCAGAGACCCAGTACTTC
CDR3aa: CASSLRDAETQYF

abundance: few
v_gene: TRBV6-5
j_gene: TRBJ2-3
d_gene: .
CDR3nt: TGTGCCAGCAGTTCCCCCGGTTTGGGCCGAGATACGCAGTATTTT
CDR3aa: CASSSPGLGRDTQYF

abundance: many
v_gene: TRBV28
j_gene: TRBJ2-5
d_gene: .
CDR3nt: TGTGCCAGCAGAAAAAAAACGGGGGGCAGGGATGAGACCCAGTACTTC
CDR3aa: CASRKKTGGRDETQYF

abundance: many
v_gene: TRBV27
j_gene: TRBJ2-1
d_gene: TRBD2
CDR3nt: TGTGCCAGCAGTTCCCTCTCCTCTAGCGGAGGGTTATACAATGAGCAGTTCTTC
CDR3aa: CASSSLSSSGGLYNEQFF

abundance: .
v_gene: TRBV29-1
j_gene: TRBJ1-3
d_gene: .
CDR3nt: TGCAGCGTCTCCCGGACGGGGGACGGAAACACCATATATTTT
CDR3aa: CSVSRTGDGNTIYF

abundance: few
v_gene: TRBV27
j_gene: TRBJ2-7
d_gene: TRBD1
CDR3nt: TGTGCCAGCAGTTTACACACTGTATTGGGACAGGTGCCCTACGAGCAGTACTTC
CDR3aa: CASSLHTVLGQVPYEQYF

abundance: .
v_gene: TRBV7-2
j_gene: TRBJ2-1
d_gene: .
CDR3nt: TGTGCCAGCAGCTCTCCGACTAGGACACCCAACAATGAGCAGTTCTTC
CDR3aa: CASSSPTRTPNNEQFF